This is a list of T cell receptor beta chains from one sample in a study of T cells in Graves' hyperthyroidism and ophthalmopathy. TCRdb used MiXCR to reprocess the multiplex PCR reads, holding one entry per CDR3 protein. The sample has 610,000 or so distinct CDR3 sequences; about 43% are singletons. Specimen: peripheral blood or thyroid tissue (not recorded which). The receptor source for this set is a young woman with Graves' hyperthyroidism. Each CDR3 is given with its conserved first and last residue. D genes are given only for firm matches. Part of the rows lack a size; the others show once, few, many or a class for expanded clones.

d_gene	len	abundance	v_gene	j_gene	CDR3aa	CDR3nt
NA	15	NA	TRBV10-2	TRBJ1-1	CASRGTRQANTEAFF	TGCGCCAGCAGGGGGACTAGACAAGCGAACACTGAAGCTTTCTTT
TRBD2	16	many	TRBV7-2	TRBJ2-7	CASSPPGLASSYEQYF	TGTGCCAGCAGCCCGCCGGGACTAGCGAGCTCCTACGAGCAGTACTTC
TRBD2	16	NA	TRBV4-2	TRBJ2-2	CASSQRLAANTGELFF	TGTGCCAGCAGCCAGAGGCTAGCGGCGAACACCGGGGAGCTGTTTTTT
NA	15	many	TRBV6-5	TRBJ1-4	CASSSVWVANEKLFF	TGTGCCAGCAGTTCCGTGTGGGTGGCTAATGAAAAACTGTTTTTT
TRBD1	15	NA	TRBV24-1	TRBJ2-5	CATSDSTGPQETQYF	TGTGCCACCAGTGATTCGACAGGGCCCCAAGAGACCCAGTACTTC
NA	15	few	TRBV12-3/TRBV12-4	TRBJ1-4	CASSRQRPLGEKLFF	TGTGCCAGCAGTCGACAGAGACCACTGGGTGAAAAACTGTTTTTT
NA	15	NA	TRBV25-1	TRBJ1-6	CAGSESGGRGQPLHF	TGTGCCGGCAGTGAATCGGGGGGCAGGGGTCAGCCCCTCCACTTT
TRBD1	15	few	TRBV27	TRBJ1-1	CASRKITGVINEAFF	TGTGCCAGCAGAAAGATAACAGGGGTGATCAACGAAGCTTTCTTT
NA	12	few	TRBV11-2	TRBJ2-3	CASSLPTDTQYF	TGTGCCAGCAGCCTTCCCACAGATACGCAGTATTTT
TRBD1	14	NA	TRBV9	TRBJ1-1	CASSVDRGVTEAFF	TGTGCCAGCAGCGTCGACAGGGGTGTTACTGAAGCTTTCTTT
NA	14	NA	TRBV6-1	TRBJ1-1	CASSDRPEGTEAFF	TGTGCCAGCAGTGACAGACCCGAGGGCACTGAAGCTTTCTTT
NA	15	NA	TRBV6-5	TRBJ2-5	CASSPQGIGQETQYF	TGTGCCAGCAGCCCGCAGGGGATAGGGCAAGAGACCCAGTACTTC
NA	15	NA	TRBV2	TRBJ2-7	CASSARRGRSYEQYF	TGTGCCAGCAGTGCTCGTCGAGGACGCTCCTACGAGCAGTACTTC
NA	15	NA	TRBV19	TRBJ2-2	CASSVRDLDTGELFF	TGTGCCAGTAGTGTCCGGGACTTAGACACCGGGGAGCTGTTTTTT
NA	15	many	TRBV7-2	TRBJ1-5	CASSPQTYSNQPQHF	TGTGCCAGCAGCCCCCAGACCTATAGCAATCAGCCCCAGCATTTT
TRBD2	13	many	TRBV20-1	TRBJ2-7	CSASGGSGYEQYF	TGCAGTGCTAGTGGCGGGAGTGGCTACGAGCAGTACTTC
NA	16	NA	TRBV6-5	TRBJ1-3	CASSNPGGGGWGTIYF	TGTGCCAGCAGTAATCCGGGAGGAGGAGGGTGGGGCACCATATATTTT